The rows below give T cell receptor beta chains drawn from one sample of a study of post-analysis software for immune sequencing data. TCRdb itself ran the PCR reads through MiXCR, one entry per CDR3 protein. The data show about 560,000 distinct CDR3 sequences, with roughly 40% seen just once and 1.7% held by the top ten. The sample was blood. These receptors originate from a girl aged 10 to 17 with multiple sclerosis. The CDR3 runs from the conserved cysteine through the conserved F or W. Fields, in order: V gene, D gene, J gene, CDR3 length, clone size, CDR3 DNA, CDR3 protein. A D gene is named only where the DNA matches it firmly. Clone size appears in some rows only: once, few, many, or a class for an expanded clone.

>TRBV7-3|TRBD1|TRBJ2-7|13|.
TGTGCCAGCAGCCCCGGGACAGTTGACGAGCAGTACTTC
CASSPGTVDEQYF
>TRBV5-5|.|TRBJ2-7|14|few
TGTGCCAGCAGCAAGACAGGACCCAACTACGAGCAGTACTTC
CASSKTGPNYEQYF
>TRBV5-8|.|TRBJ2-6|16|.
TGTGCCAGCAACTTAAACTTGGGCTCTGGGGCCAACGTCCTGACTTTC
CASNLNLGSGANVLTF
>TRBV20-1|.|TRBJ2-3|15|few
TGCAGTGCTAGATTTACAGGTCCCCCCACAGATACGCAGTATTTT
CSARFTGPPTDTQYF
>TRBV20-1|.|TRBJ2-3|15|.
TGCAGTGCTAGAGGCGACAGGTTTAGCACAGATACGCAGTATTTT
CSARGDRFSTDTQYF
>TRBV7-3|TRBD2|TRBJ2-3|20|.
TGTGCCAGCAGCCAGACCGGGACTAGCGGGGGGTCCCTAAGCACAGATACGCAGTATTTT
CASSQTGTSGGSLSTDTQYF
>TRBV4-1|TRBD1|TRBJ2-1|19|.
TGCGCCAGCAGCCCTAGGGGGGACAGGGTAATCGACTCCTACAATGAGCAGTTCTTC
CASSPRGDRVIDSYNEQFF
>TRBV6-5|.|TRBJ2-7|13|.
TGTGCCAGCCCGGGACTGGGGGACTACGAGCAGTACTTC
CASPGLGDYEQYF
>TRBV4-1|TRBD2|TRBJ2-1|16|.
TGCGCCAGCAGCCAAGACCCCAGCGGGGTGTTCAATGAGCAGTTCTTC
CASSQDPSGVFNEQFF
>TRBV29-1|.|TRBJ2-5|14|many
TGCAGCGTTGAAGATCTCGGGGGTGGAGAGACCCAGTACTTC
CSVEDLGGGETQYF
>TRBV21-1|.|TRBJ1-2|18|.
TGTGCCAGCAGCAAAGAGTTCACAGGAAGGCAAGGGCAGGATGGCTACACCTTC
CASSKEFTGRQGQDGYTF
>TRBV29-1|TRBD2|TRBJ2-1|18|few
TGCAGCGTTGAACTAAAACTTTCGGGACTAGGAGGGACAATTGAGCAGTTCTTC
CSVELKLSGLGGTIEQFF
>TRBV19|.|TRBJ1-5|14|.
TGTGCCAGTAGTATTGGACAGATTGATCAGCCCCAGCATTTT
CASSIGQIDQPQHF
>TRBV20-1|TRBD2|TRBJ2-3|15|.
TGCAGTGCTATTCCACTAGCGGGGGGATTAGATACGCAGTATTTT
CSAIPLAGGLDTQYF
>TRBV5-1|.|TRBJ2-4|14|once
TGCGCCAGCAGCTTCTCAGGGGGGGGAAACATTCAGTACTTC
CASSFSGGGNIQYF
>TRBV12-3/TRBV12-4|.|TRBJ2-7|14|.
TGTGCCAGCAGCCCAAAGGCGGGGCAGTACGAGCAGTACTTC
CASSPKAGQYEQYF
>TRBV20-1|TRBD2|TRBJ2-7|14|few
TGCAGTGCTAGTGTTTTAGGAGCGGGAGGCGAGCAGTACTTC
CSASVLGAGGEQYF
>TRBV20-1|TRBD1|TRBJ2-1|12|.
TGCAGTGCTTTGACAGGGTACAATGAGCAGTTCTTC
CSALTGYNEQFF
>TRBV3-1|.|TRBJ2-4|12|.
TGTGCCAGCAGCCAAGTGAAAAACATTCAGTACTTC
CASSQVKNIQYF
>TRBV7-9|TRBD2|TRBJ2-3|17|.
TGTGCCAGCAATTACTGGGCGCGGGGGAGGAGCACAGATACGCAGTATTTT
CASNYWARGRSTDTQYF
>TRBV12-3/TRBV12-4|.|TRBJ2-5|13|many
TGTGCCAGCAATACAGGGTCCGGGGAGACCCAGTACTTC
CASNTGSGETQYF
>TRBV9|TRBD1|TRBJ1-2|14|.
TGTGGCAGCAGCGTTGACAGGGGTAACTATGGCTACACCTTC
CGSSVDRGNYGYTF
>TRBV10-3|.|TRBJ1-1|12|.
TGTGCCATCAGTGATATGAGTGCTGAAGCTTTCTTT
CAISDMSAEAFF